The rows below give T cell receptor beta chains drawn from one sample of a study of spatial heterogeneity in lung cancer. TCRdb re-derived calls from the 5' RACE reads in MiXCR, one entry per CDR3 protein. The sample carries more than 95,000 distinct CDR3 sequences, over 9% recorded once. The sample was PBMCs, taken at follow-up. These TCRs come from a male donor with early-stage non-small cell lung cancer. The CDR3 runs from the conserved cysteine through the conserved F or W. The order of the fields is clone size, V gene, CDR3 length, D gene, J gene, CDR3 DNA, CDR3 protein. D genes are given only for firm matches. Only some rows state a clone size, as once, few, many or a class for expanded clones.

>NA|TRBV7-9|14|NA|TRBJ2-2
TGTGCCAGCAGCTATGGCGGGAACACCGAGGAGCTGTTTTTT
CASSYGGNTEELFF
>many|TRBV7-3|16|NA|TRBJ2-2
TGTGCCAGCAGCCTCCTGACAGGGGAGGGCACCGGGGAGCTGTTTTTT
CASSLLTGEGTGELFF
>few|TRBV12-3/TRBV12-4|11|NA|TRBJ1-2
TGTGCCAGCAGTTTTAATCAGGGCTACACCTTC
CASSFNQGYTF
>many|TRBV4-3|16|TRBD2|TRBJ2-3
TGCGCCAGCAGCCTAGGACTAGCGGGGGAGAAAGATACGCAGTATTTT
CASSLGLAGEKDTQYF
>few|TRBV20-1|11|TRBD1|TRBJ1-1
TGCAGTAGCACAGGGGCCACTGAAGCTTTCTTT
CSSTGATEAFF
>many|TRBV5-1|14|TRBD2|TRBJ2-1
TGCGCCAGCAGCTTGGGACTAGCGGGGAGAACAGAGTTCTTC
CASSLGLAGRTEFF
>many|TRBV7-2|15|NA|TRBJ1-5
TGTGCCAGCAGCTTAAGTACAGGGCCAGGGCAGCCCCAGCATTTT
CASSLSTGPGQPQHF
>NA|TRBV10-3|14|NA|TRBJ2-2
TGTGCCACCCGGGGTGAGGTTAACACCGGGGAGCTGTTTTTT
CATRGEVNTGELFF
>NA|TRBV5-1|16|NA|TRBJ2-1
TGCGCCAGCAGCCCGGATGGGGGGAGCATGCACAATGAGCAGTTCTTC
CASSPDGGSMHNEQFF
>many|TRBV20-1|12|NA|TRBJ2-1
TGCAGTGTAAAAGTAGGGGCGCATGAGCAGTTCTTC
CSVKVGAHEQFF
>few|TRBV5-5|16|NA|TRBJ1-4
TGTGCCAGCAGCTTGGACCTACCGTCAACTAATGAAAAACTGTTTTTT
CASSLDLPSTNEKLFF
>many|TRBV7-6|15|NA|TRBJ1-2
TGTGCCAGCAGCTCGACCAGGGTTAGCCCCGATGGCTACACCTTC
CASSSTRVSPDGYTF
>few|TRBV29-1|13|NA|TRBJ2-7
TGCAGCGTTTTGACGGTCTCATTGGGCGAGCAGTACTTC
CSVLTVSLGEQYF
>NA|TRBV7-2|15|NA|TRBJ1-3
TGTGCCAGCAGCTTAGTGATAGGCTCTGGAAACACCATATATTTT
CASSLVIGSGNTIYF
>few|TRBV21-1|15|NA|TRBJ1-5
TGTGCCAGCAGCAAACGGGGTACCAGCAATCAGCCCCAGCATTTT
CASSKRGTSNQPQHF
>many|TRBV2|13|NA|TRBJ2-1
TGTGCCAGCAGTGGGGGGACTTTGCAAGAGCAGTTCTTC
CASSGGTLQEQFF
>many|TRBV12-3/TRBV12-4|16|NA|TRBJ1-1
TGTGCCAGCAGCTCCATCGTGGGGGGTAGAAACACTGAAGCTTTCTTT
CASSSIVGGRNTEAFF
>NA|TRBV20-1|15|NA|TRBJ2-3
TGCAGTGCTCCACCTCTCAGGGGGGCAGGAGATACGCAGTATTTT
CSAPPLRGAGDTQYF
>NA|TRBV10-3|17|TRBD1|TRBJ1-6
TGTGCCATCAGTGCCGTACAGGGGAGCTCCTATAATTCACCCCTCCACTTT
CAISAVQGSSYNSPLHF
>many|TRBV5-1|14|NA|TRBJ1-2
TGCGCCAGCAGCCCTACTGACGTTAACTATGGCTACACCTTC
CASSPTDVNYGYTF
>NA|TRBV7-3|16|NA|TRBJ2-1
TGTGCCAGCAGCTTAGCCGAGGGAAGCTCCTACAATGAGCAGTTCTTC
CASSLAEGSSYNEQFF
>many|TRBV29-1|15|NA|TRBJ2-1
TGCAGCGTCCAAGCGGGCAGGAGCTCCTACAATGAGCAGTTCTTC
CSVQAGRSSYNEQFF
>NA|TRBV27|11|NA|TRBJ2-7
TGTGCCAGCAGTTTCAGATCCGAGCAGTACTTC
CASSFRSEQYF
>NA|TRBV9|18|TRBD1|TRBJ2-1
TGTGCCAGCAGCACCCACCTCGACAGGGGCGCAGGTTACAATGAGCAGTTCTTC
CASSTHLDRGAGYNEQFF
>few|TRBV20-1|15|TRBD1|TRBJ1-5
TGCAGTGCTAGGACAGCGGGACGGACAGGTGAGCCCCAGCATTTT
CSARTAGRTGEPQHF
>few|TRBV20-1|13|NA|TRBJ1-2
TGCAGTGCTAGAGATGGGCAGAACTATGGCTACACCTTC
CSARDGQNYGYTF
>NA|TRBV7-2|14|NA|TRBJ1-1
TGTGCCAGCGTTAACAGGGCGGTGGGCACTGAAGCTTTCTTT
CASVNRAVGTEAFF
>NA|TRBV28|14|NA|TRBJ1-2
TGTGCCAGCAGTTTGACCCCGACGGCCTATGGCTACACCTTC
CASSLTPTAYGYTF
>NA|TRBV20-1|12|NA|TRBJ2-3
TGCAGTGCTGTGGCCGGGTGGGATACGCAGTATTTT
CSAVAGWDTQYF
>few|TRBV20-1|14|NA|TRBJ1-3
TGCAGTGCTAGAGCAAGGGGCACTGGAAACACCATATATTTT
CSARARGTGNTIYF
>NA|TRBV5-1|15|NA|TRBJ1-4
TGCGCCAGCAGCTTGGCCGGCAGGGAGAATGAAAAACTGTTTTTT
CASSLAGRENEKLFF
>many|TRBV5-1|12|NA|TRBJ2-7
TGCGCCAGCAGCTTGGCAGGGCCCGAGCAGTACTTC
CASSLAGPEQYF
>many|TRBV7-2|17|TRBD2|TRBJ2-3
TGTGCCAGCAGCTTAGATCTAGCGGGGGGGCGGAGAGATACGCAGTATTTT
CASSLDLAGGRRDTQYF
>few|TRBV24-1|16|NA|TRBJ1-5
TGTGCCACCAGTGAGGCAGGGACTGGGGCTAATCAGCCCCAGCATTTT
CATSEAGTGANQPQHF
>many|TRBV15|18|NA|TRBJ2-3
TGTGCCACCAGCAGAGAACTTATAGTCCCCCAGGGCACAGATACGCAGTATTTT
CATSRELIVPQGTDTQYF
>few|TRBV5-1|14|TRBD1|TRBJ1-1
TGCGCCAGCAGCTTAAGGGACAGGGTCACTGAAGCTTTCTTT
CASSLRDRVTEAFF
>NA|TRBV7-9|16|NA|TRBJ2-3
TGTGCCAGCACCTCCTCTAGAGGGGGTAAAACAGATACGCAGTATTTT
CASTSSRGGKTDTQYF
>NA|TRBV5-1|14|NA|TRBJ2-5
TGCGCCAGCAGCTTGGCCGGGTCCCAAGAGACCCAGTACTTC
CASSLAGSQETQYF
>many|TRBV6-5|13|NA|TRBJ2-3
TGTGCCAGCAGCCGCCTTGTGACAGATACGCAGTATTTT
CASSRLVTDTQYF
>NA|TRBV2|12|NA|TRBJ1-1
TGTGCCAGCAGAATACAGGGTCCTGAAGCTTTCTTT
CASRIQGPEAFF
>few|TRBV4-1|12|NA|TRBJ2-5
TGCGCCAGCAGCCAAGATAGGGAGACCCAGTACTTC
CASSQDRETQYF